The present TCR beta chain was sequenced within a study of human T cells and chemical hapten exposure. TCRdb fed the RACE reads into MiXCR, producing one record per CDR3 protein. Of approximately 400,000 distinct CDR3 sequences listed, around 5.5% are singletons. As to time point: pre-sensitization, week 0. Treatment defined: therapeutic diphenylcyclopropenone sensitization with weekly scalp DPC. Researchers sampled blood before each patch test went on. Germline V gene lookup returns CDR1 SEHNR and CDR2 FQNEAQ (reference sequence). V was trimmed by 3 bases and J by 6 bases, leaving 17 bases between them. CDR3 size: 15 residues.

This chain connects TRBV7-9 to TRBJ1-2; TRBD1 is a possible D gene (6 bases). The TCR sequence derives from a woman in her forties or fifties with alopecia areata. Some clones in this sample may be carry-over from other donors' samples. Sequencing was performed on whole blood, taken in connection with sensitization to the hapten diphenylcyclopropenone (DPC). Here the CDR3 reads CASSLAGEAGDGYTF. CDR3 nucleotide sequence: TGTGCCAGCAGCTTGGCAGGGGAAGCGGGTGATGGCTACACCTTC. Together with reference TRBV7-9 and TRBJ1-2, the CDR3 gives the full variable domain: DTGVSQNPRHKITKRGQNVTFRCDPISEHNRLYWYRQTLGQGPEFLTYFQNEAQLEKSRLLSDRFSAERPKGSFSTLEIQRTEQGDSAMYLCASSLAGEAGDGYTFGSGTRLTVV.